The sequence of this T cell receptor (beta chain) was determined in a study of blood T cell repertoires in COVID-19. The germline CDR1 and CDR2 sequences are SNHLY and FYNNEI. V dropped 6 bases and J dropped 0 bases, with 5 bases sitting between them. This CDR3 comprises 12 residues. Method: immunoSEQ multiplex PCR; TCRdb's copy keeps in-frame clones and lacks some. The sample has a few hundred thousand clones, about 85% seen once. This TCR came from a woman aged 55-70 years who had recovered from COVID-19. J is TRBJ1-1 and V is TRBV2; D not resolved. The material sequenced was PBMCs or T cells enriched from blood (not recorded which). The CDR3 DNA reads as TGTGCCAGCAGGCGGATGAACACTGAAGCTTTCTTT. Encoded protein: CASRRMNTEAFF.